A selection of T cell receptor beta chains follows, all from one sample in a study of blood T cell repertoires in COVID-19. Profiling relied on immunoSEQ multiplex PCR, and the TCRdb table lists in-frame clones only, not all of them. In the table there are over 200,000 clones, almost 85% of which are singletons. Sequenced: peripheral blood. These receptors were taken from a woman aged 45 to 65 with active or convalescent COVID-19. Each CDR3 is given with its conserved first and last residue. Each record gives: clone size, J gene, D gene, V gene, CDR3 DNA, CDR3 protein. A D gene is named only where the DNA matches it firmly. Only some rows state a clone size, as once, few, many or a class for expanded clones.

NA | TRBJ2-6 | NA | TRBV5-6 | TGTGCCAGCAGGCGGGACCCCTCTGGGGCCAACGTCCTGACTTTC | CASRRDPSGANVLTF
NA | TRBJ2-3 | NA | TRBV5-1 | TGCGCCAGCAGCACTCAACAGGGCTGGGGGGATACGCAGTATTTT | CASSTQQGWGDTQYF
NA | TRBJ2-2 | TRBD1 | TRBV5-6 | TGTGCCAGCAGCTTCCCCCGACAGGGTAGCACCGGGGAGCTGTTTTTT | CASSFPRQGSTGELFF
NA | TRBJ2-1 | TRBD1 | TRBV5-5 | TGTGCCAGCAGCCGACAGGGGCGGTACAATGAGCAGTTCTTC | CASSRQGRYNEQFF
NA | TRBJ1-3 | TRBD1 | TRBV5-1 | TGCGCCAGCAGCGCAGGGACAGGGGGAAACACCATATATTTT | CASSAGTGGNTIYF
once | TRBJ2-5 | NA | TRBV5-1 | TGCGCCAGCAGCATGAAGCTACAAGAGACCCAGTACTTC | CASSMKLQETQYF
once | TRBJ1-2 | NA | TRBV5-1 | TGCGCCAGCAGCCCCGACCCCGACGGACTTAGTTTAGGCTACACCTTC | CASSPDPDGLSLGYTF
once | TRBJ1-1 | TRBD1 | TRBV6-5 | TGTGCCAGCTTACAGGGGGCTATTGAAGCTTTCTTT | CASLQGAIEAFF
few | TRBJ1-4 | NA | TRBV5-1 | TGCGCCAGCAGCTTGGACAGTATGAGTGAAAAACTGTTTTTT | CASSLDSMSEKLFF
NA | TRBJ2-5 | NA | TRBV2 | TGTGCCAGCAGTGTCCAGCGGCAAGAGACCCAGTACTTC | CASSVQRQETQYF
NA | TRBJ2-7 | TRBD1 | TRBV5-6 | TGTGCCAGCAGCTTCTATGGGAAGGGGGCTTACGAGCAGTACTTC | CASSFYGKGAYEQYF
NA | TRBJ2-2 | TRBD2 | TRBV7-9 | TGTGCCAGCAGCCCCAGTAGGGGACTAGCGGTGTCGAACACCGGGGAGCTGTTTTTT | CASSPSRGLAVSNTGELFF
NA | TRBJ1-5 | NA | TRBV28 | TGTGCCAGCAGTCTAAGCTCGGACATTCAGCCCCAGCATTTT | CASSLSSDIQPQHF
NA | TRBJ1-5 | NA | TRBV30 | TGTGCCTGGAGTGCATCCGCCAGGCCCAATCAGCCCCAGCATTTT | CAWSASARPNQPQHF
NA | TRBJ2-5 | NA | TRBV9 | TGTGCCAGCAGCGCGATGCCGGGAACCCAAGAGACCCAGTACTTC | CASSAMPGTQETQYF
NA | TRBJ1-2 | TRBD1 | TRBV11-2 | TGTGCCAGCAGCTTAGAGGGACAGGGGGCGGGAGGCTACACCTTC | CASSLEGQGAGGYTF
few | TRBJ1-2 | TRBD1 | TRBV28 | TGTGCCAGCAGCCCATCCGGGACAGGGGGATGGTGGGGCTACACCTTC | CASSPSGTGGWWGYTF
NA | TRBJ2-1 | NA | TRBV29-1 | TGCAGCGTTCCGACTAGCTCCTACAATGAGCAGTTCTTC | CSVPTSSYNEQFF
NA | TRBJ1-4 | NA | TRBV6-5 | TGTGCCAGCAGTTACTCCAGTGGGAGGAAAAAACTGTTTTTT | CASSYSSGRKKLFF
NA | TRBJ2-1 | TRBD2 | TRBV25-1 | TGTGCCAGCAGTGAATCCGGGACTAATTTCAATGAGCAGTTCTTC | CASSESGTNFNEQFF
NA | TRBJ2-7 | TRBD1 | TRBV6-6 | TGTGCCAGCAGTTTACAGGGGCCAGCCTACGAGCAGTACTTC | CASSLQGPAYEQYF
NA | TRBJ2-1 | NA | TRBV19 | TGTGCCAGTAGTATATTAGTCACAGGGAGGGGGTCCTACAATGAGCAGTTCTTC | CASSILVTGRGSYNEQFF
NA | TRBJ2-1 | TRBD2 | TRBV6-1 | TGTGCCAGCAGTGGGCGGACTAGCGACTCCTACAATGAGCAGTTCTTC | CASSGRTSDSYNEQFF
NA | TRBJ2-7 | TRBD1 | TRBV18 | TGTGCCAGCTCCCCCCCCACAGGGGGTATCAACGAGCAGTACTTC | CASSPPTGGINEQYF